The clone carrying this T cell receptor (beta chain) was counted at least ten times. Thyroid surgery was preceded by no treatment in any patient. Original handling: Construction of a distant-metastasis classifier for papillary thyroid cancer relied on CDR3 differences across clinicopathological groups. TCRdb re-processed the PCR reads through MiXCR. These V and J calls are TCRdb output, not the study's own analysis. The repertoire includes tens of thousands of clones, about 12% of them detected once, and roughly 12% sits in the top ten. These data are taken from a study of metastatic and nonmetastatic thyroid tumors. Looking at the study overall: Malignant and benign thyroid patients had repertoires compared in peripheral blood and tumor or nodule tissue.

The V segment lost 0 bases and the J segment 2 bases; nucleotides outside the gene matches: 10. This CDR3 region has 17 residues. Germline V gene sequence: CDR1 LNHNV, CDR2 YYDKDF (reference sequence). V and J are TRBV15 and TRBJ2-7, with 7 bases that match TRBD2. What was sequenced was blood. The TCR originated in a female donor with papillary thyroid cancer or a benign thyroid nodule (not recorded which). Some clones in this sample may be carry-over from other donors' samples. In DNA, the CDR3 is TGTGCCACCAGCAGAGATCTTGGGGGGGGTCCGGCCTACGAGCAGTACTTC. It specifies CATSRDLGGGPAYEQYF.